This is a list of T cell receptor beta chains from one sample in a study of blood T cell repertoires in COVID-19. Sequencing used immunoSEQ multiplex PCR; TCRdb keeps in-frame clones, though not all of them. Of fewer than 200,000 clones in the sample, roughly 85% are singletons; the top ten hold roughly 8.9%. Specimen: PBMCs or T cells enriched from blood (not recorded which). Receptors originate from a woman under 30 who had recovered from COVID-19. The CDR3 runs from the conserved cysteine through the conserved F or W. The D gene is left open where the match is weak. Only some rows state a clone size, as once, few, many or a class for expanded clones.

TRBJ1-5	.	14	TRBD1	TRBV18	CASSPGQGNQPQHF	TGTGCCAGCTCACCGGGACAGGGAAATCAGCCCCAGCATTTT
TRBJ1-5	once	14	TRBD1	TRBV3-1/TRBV3-2	CASTGQGVYQPQHF	TGTGCCAGCACCGGACAGGGGGTGTATCAGCCCCAGCATTTT
TRBJ1-1	.	14	TRBD1	TRBV2	CASRDTGGPLEAFF	TGTGCCAGCAGAGACACAGGGGGCCCCCTTGAAGCTTTCTTT
TRBJ2-7	.	15	.	TRBV6-4	CASSLRRFLSYEQYF	TGTGCCAGCAGCCTACGCCGGTTCCTCTCCTACGAGCAGTACTTC
TRBJ1-5	once	14	TRBD1	TRBV10-3	CATWTGSFNQPQHF	TGTGCCACTTGGACAGGAAGCTTCAATCAGCCCCAGCATTTT
TRBJ1-2	.	14	TRBD1	TRBV5-1	CASSPRDRSYGYTF	TGCGCCAGCAGCCCCCGGGACAGGAGCTATGGCTACACCTTC
TRBJ1-5	.	13	.	TRBV27	CASSPSGNQPQHF	TGTGCCAGCAGTCCGTCAGGGAATCAGCCCCAGCATTTT
TRBJ2-2	.	15	TRBD2	TRBV19	CASSDLAGGPGELFF	TGTGCCAGTAGTGATTTAGCGGGGGGACCCGGGGAGCTGTTTTTT
TRBJ1-2	.	16	.	TRBV3-1/TRBV3-2	CASSQDGLGGSYGYTF	TGTGCCAGCAGCCAAGATGGGTTGGGGGGTTCGTATGGCTACACCTTC
TRBJ1-1	.	14	.	TRBV7-8	CASSLGSGYTEAFF	TGTGCCAGCAGCTTAGGCTCGGGTTACACTGAAGCTTTCTTT
TRBJ1-5	.	15	TRBD1	TRBV2	CASSELTGASKPQHF	TGTGCCAGCAGTGAGTTAACAGGGGCCAGTAAGCCCCAGCATTTT
TRBJ1-1	.	12	.	TRBV28	CASSWGGTEAFF	TGTGCCAGCAGTTGGGGCGGTACTGAAGCTTTCTTT
TRBJ1-4	.	15	.	TRBV6-2/TRBV6-3	CASSYIGQPNEKLFF	TGTGCCAGCAGTTATATCGGACAGCCGAATGAAAAACTGTTTTTT
TRBJ1-1	.	15	.	TRBV4-1	CASSQDGSGNTEAFF	TGCGCCAGCAGCCAAGATGGTTCGGGGAACACTGAAGCTTTCTTT
TRBJ1-1	.	17	TRBD1	TRBV30	CAWSRDRGIEKNTEAFF	TGTGCCTGGAGTCGTGACAGGGGGATAGAGAAAAACACTGAAGCTTTCTTT
TRBJ1-1	.	14	.	TRBV6-4	CASSVETGSTEAFF	TGTGCCAGCAGTGTCGAAACAGGGAGCACTGAAGCTTTCTTT
TRBJ2-3	.	16	.	TRBV5-6	CASSDLTGLGVDTQYF	TGTGCCAGCAGCGACCTGACAGGCCTCGGGGTGGATACGCAGTATTTT
TRBJ1-5	.	13	.	TRBV6-2/TRBV6-3	CASSYAEGQPQHF	TGTGCCAGCAGTTACGCTGAGGGCCAGCCCCAGCATTTT
TRBJ2-3	.	17	TRBD2	TRBV7-6	CASRSGLAGPRTDTQYF	TGTGCCAGCAGATCCGGACTAGCGGGGCCCCGCACAGATACGCAGTATTTT
TRBJ2-7	.	14	TRBD2	TRBV7-2	CASSRSGNTYEQYF	TGTGCCAGCAGCCGTAGCGGGAACACTTACGAGCAGTACTTC
TRBJ2-5	once	16	.	TRBV19	CASSPLGQGPWGAQYF	TGTGCCAGTAGCCCACTGGGGCAGGGACCATGGGGGGCCCAGTACTTC
TRBJ2-7	.	13	.	TRBV11-2	CASGYRSSYEQYF	TGTGCCAGCGGATACAGGAGCTCCTACGAGCAGTACTTC
TRBJ1-6	.	15	.	TRBV5-4	CASSLPQGSNSPLHF	TGTGCCAGCAGCTTGCCGCAGGGTAGCAATTCACCCCTCCACTTT
TRBJ2-6	.	19	TRBD1	TRBV18	CASSILGSGQLSGANVLTF	TGTGCCAGCTCTATCCTTGGTTCGGGACAGCTCTCTGGGGCCAACGTCCTGACTTTC
TRBJ2-7	once	13	TRBD2	TRBV15	CATSSGGDYEQYF	TGTGCCACCAGCAGTGGGGGGGACTACGAGCAGTACTTC
TRBJ2-1	.	18	.	TRBV10-3	CAIGAWEAGGYTYNEQFF	TGTGCCATCGGGGCTTGGGAGGCAGGGGGTTATACCTACAATGAGCAGTTCTTC
TRBJ1-1	.	14	.	TRBV19	CASSPRVTNTEAFF	TGTGCCAGTAGTCCCAGGGTAACGAACACTGAAGCTTTCTTT
TRBJ1-2	.	17	.	TRBV4-1	CASSQVGGALANYGYTF	TGCGCCAGCAGCCAAGTGGGGGGGGCTCTAGCTAACTATGGCTACACCTTC
TRBJ1-3	.	16	.	TRBV19	CASSTLSTNSGNTIYF	TGTGCCAGTAGTACCCTATCGACAAACTCTGGAAACACCATATATTTT
TRBJ1-2	.	15	.	TRBV23-1	CASSDEPTDVYGYTF	TGCGCCAGCAGTGACGAACCGACAGACGTGTATGGCTACACCTTC
TRBJ2-7	.	14	TRBD2	TRBV29-1	CSVERLAGSYEQYF	TGCAGCGTTGAACGTCTAGCGGGTTCCTACGAGCAGTACTTC
TRBJ2-2	.	13	.	TRBV11-2	CASSRQVSGELFF	TGTGCCAGCAGCCGACAGGTGTCAGGGGAGCTGTTTTTT
TRBJ1-2	once	13	.	TRBV5-1	CASSLEPGYGYTF	TGCGCCAGCAGCTTGGAACCCGGGTATGGCTACACCTTC
TRBJ2-7	.	15	TRBD1	TRBV13	CASSGVGTAAYEQYF	TGTGCCAGCAGCGGAGTTGGGACAGCGGCCTACGAGCAGTACTTC
TRBJ2-3	.	15	.	TRBV13	CASSLGDTSTDTQYF	TGTGCCAGCAGCTTAGGAGACACCAGCACAGATACGCAGTATTTT
TRBJ1-5	.	17	TRBD1	TRBV6-1	CASSEAGGGRGNQPQHF	TGTGCCAGCAGTGAAGCAGGGGGCGGGCGTGGCAATCAGCCCCAGCATTTT
TRBJ1-2	.	13	TRBD1	TRBV5-4	CASSWDREFGYTF	TGTGCCAGCAGCTGGGACAGGGAATTTGGCTACACCTTC
TRBJ2-3	.	17	TRBD2	TRBV18	CASSPVVAGGSTDTQYF	TGTGCCAGCTCACCGGTTGTCGCGGGAGGTAGCACAGATACGCAGTATTTT
TRBJ1-5	.	14	TRBD1	TRBV19	CAANRGAGNQPQHF	TGTGCCGCAAACAGGGGCGCAGGCAATCAGCCCCAGCATTTT
TRBJ1-5	.	15	TRBD1	TRBV28	CASSSPSRGHQPQHF	TGTGCCAGCAGTTCCCCTAGCAGGGGGCATCAGCCCCAGCATTTT
TRBJ1-1	.	14	TRBD1	TRBV4-3	CASSRTQGGTEAFF	TGCGCCAGCAGCCGCACCCAGGGGGGCACTGAAGCTTTCTTT
TRBJ1-2	.	17	.	TRBV5-6	CASSNAGGQWRFDGYTF	TGTGCCAGCAGCAATGCTGGAGGGCAATGGAGATTTGATGGCTACACCTTC
TRBJ1-2	.	14	.	TRBV7-9	CASSLVLLPRGYTF	TGTGCCAGCAGCTTAGTCCTCCTTCCCAGGGGCTACACCTTC
TRBJ2-1	.	13	.	TRBV5-5	CASSSPADNEQFF	TGTGCCAGCAGCTCCCCCGCGGACAATGAGCAGTTCTTC
TRBJ2-5	.	16	.	TRBV28	CASTALGEGVQETQYF	TGTGCCAGCACCGCCCTGGGCGAGGGGGTCCAAGAGACCCAGTACTTC
TRBJ1-1	.	11	.	TRBV12-3/TRBV12-4	CASSLEYEAFF	TGTGCCAGCAGTTTAGAATATGAAGCTTTCTTT
TRBJ2-5	.	15	.	TRBV7-9	CASSLAAEDRETQYF	TGTGCCAGCAGCTTAGCGGCGGAGGACCGGGAGACCCAGTACTTC
TRBJ1-5	.	19	TRBD1	TRBV2	CASSEARPPGQGGNQPQHF	TGTGCCAGCAGTGAAGCGCGGCCTCCGGGACAGGGTGGCAATCAGCCCCAGCATTTT
TRBJ2-3	.	16	.	TRBV29-1	CSVDPPGGPSMNTQYF	TGCAGCGTTGATCCACCCGGTGGGCCAAGCATGAATACGCAGTATTTT
TRBJ1-6	.	16	TRBD1	TRBV25-1	CASSEWTGTQPGPLHF	TGTGCCAGCAGTGAATGGACAGGGACCCAGCCCGGACCCCTCCACTTT
TRBJ1-2	.	17	TRBD1	TRBV28	CASRNLGTGAVQLGYTF	TGTGCCAGCAGGAACCTCGGGACAGGGGCCGTACAGCTCGGCTACACCTTC
TRBJ1-1	.	14	.	TRBV15	CATSRPGDGTEAFF	TGTGCCACCAGCAGGCCAGGGGACGGCACTGAAGCTTTCTTT
TRBJ1-5	.	15	TRBD1	TRBV5-4	CASSLEDRRNQPQHF	TGTGCCAGCAGCTTGGAGGACAGGCGAAATCAGCCCCAGCATTTT
TRBJ1-2	.	14	.	TRBV7-8	CASSDRQDRYGYTF	TGTGCCAGCAGCGACCGACAGGACCGCTATGGCTACACCTTC
TRBJ1-1	.	14	TRBD1	TRBV28	CASTSTGMNTEAFF	TGTGCCAGCACCTCGACAGGGATGAACACTGAAGCTTTCTTT
TRBJ2-5	.	13	.	TRBV24-1	CATSSEGRKTQYF	TGTGCCACCAGTTCAGAGGGTAGGAAGACCCAGTACTTC
TRBJ2-7	.	16	TRBD1	TRBV28	CASSNNPGTGGYEQYF	TGTGCCAGCAGTAACAACCCCGGGACAGGGGGCTACGAGCAGTACTTC